This T cell receptor (beta chain) originates from a study of T cells expressing NK-cell markers. In the study overall: There were seven HCMV-seropositive donors and one seronegative donor among the eight sequenced.

With the 5' RACE reads reprocessed, TCRdb shows one record per CDR3 protein and no DNA. The repertoire table contains about 390,000 distinct CDR3 sequences. Worth noting for this clonotype: The antigen is not known.

Findings and caveats of the study: The study found dominant NKG2C+ clonotypes at about 1.0-8% of CD8+ T cells in six donors.

Germline V CDR1 and CDR2: SGHRS, YFSETQ. There are 18 residues in the CDR3. The sequencing input was blood T cells: a sorted CD56 or NKG2C T cell subset, CD4+ or CD8+ T cells, or bulk PBMC T cells (not recorded which). The origin of this receptor is a woman aged 50 to 60 in good health. V usage is TRBV5-1 and J usage is TRBJ2-2; no DNA is available, so the TRBD2 call from TCRdb remains unchecked. The CDR3 loop reads CASSSGLAGAGSTGELFF. The whole variable domain, remainder taken from reference TRBV5-1 and TRBJ2-2, is KAGVTQTPRYLIKTRGQQVTLSCSPISGHRSVSWYQQTPGQGLQFLFEYFSETQRNKGNFPGRFSGRQFSNSRSEMNVSTLELGDSALYLCASSSGLAGAGSTGELFFGEGSRLTVL.